This entry lists 10 T cell receptor beta chains sequenced from one sample in a study of blood T cells in healthy people across ages. Primers used in a second PCR of roughly 6 to 12 cycles were a sample-barcoded 5' primer and a J-beta primer mix. TCRdb reanalysed the 5' RACE reads using MiXCR and keeps one entry per CDR3 protein. The profile shows around 1,700,000 distinct CDR3 sequences, roughly 27% of them singletons. Source material: blood. The receptor source for this set is a woman aged 25-40 years in good health.

This clonotype was observed a few times. This chain connects TRBV28 to TRBJ1-5; TRBD1 might be the D (5 bases). The germline gives CDR1 MDHEN, CDR2 SYDVKM. This CDR3 region has 14 residues. V lost 8 bases and J lost 6, with 17 bases in between. CDR3 residues: CASASGDRSQPQHF. As DNA, the CDR3 is TGTGCCAGCGCCTCGGGGGATCGGAGTCAGCCCCAGCATTTT. The full variable domain, with the rest looked up from reference TRBV28 and TRBJ1-5, is DVKVTQSSRYLVKRTGEKVFLECVQDMDHENMFWYRQDPGLGLRLIYFSYDVKMKEKGDIPEGYSVSREKKERFSLILESASTNQTSMYLCASASGDRSQPQHFGDGTRLSIL.

This chain connects TRBV28 to TRBJ2-1; D is unclear. V lost 8 bases, J lost 4 bases, and 15 bases lay in between. Germline V gene lookup returns CDR1 MDHEN and CDR2 SYDVKM. CDR3 length: 14 amino acids. The CDR3, as DNA: TGTGCCAGCTGGAAAGGAAGGAATTACAATGAGCAGTTCTTC. It translates to CASWKGRNYNEQFF.

The genes are TRBV12-3 or TRBV12-4 and TRBJ2-5; TRBD1 aligns across 8 bases. The V and J ends lost 3 bases and 5 bases, in that order; junction bases with no gene match: 11. CDR3 length equals 16 residues. This CDR3 reads CASSFGGQGAGETQYF. The CDR3 nucleotides are TGTGCCAGCAGTTTTGGCGGCCAGGGGGCAGGGGAGACCCAGTACTTC.

The chain carries TRBV9 and TRBJ2-5; D might be TRBD2 (5 bases). V lost 0 bases to trimming and J lost 5 bases, with 14 bases between them. The germline V gene encodes CDR1 SGDLS and CDR2 YYNGEE. The CDR3 length is 15 residues. CDR3 protein: CASSVDEGERETQYF. The CDR3 DNA reads TGTGCCAGCAGCGTAGACGAGGGTGAGCGGGAGACCCAGTACTTC.

J is TRBJ2-3 and V is TRBV11-2; D may be TRBD1 or TRBD2 (5 bases each). V shed 5 bases and J shed 2 bases, with 17 bases lying between them. Germline V CDR1 and CDR2: SGHAT, FQNNGV. CDR3 length: 16 amino acids. The CDR3 nucleotides are TGTGCCAGCAGCGGCCACTCCGGGACCATCACAGATACGCAGTATTTT. This encodes CASSGHSGTITDTQYF.

This clonotype was recorded a few times. This chain links TRBV3-1 with TRBJ2-6, with D possibly being TRBD1 (6 bases). Germline CDR1 reads LGHDT; CDR2 reads YNNKEL (reference sequence). Trimming pared 4 bases from V and 1 base from J, leaving 17 bases between. This CDR3 region has 18 residues. CDR3 nucleotide sequence: TGTGCCAGCAGCCGAGTGATGACAGGCGTGTCTGGGGCCAACGTCCTGACTTTC. Translating gives CASSRVMTGVSGANVLTF.

The V call is TRBV9, the J call TRBJ2-1, with 15 positions matching TRBD2. CDR1 SGDLS and CDR2 YYNGEE come from the germline V gene. Unmatched junction bases numbered 12, after V lost 4 bases and J lost 7 bases. CDR3 size: 18 residues. The CDR3 DNA is TGTGCCAGCAGCTCTCGGACTAGCGGGGGGGCAATTCGGAATGAGCAGTTCTTC. Its protein is CASSSRTSGGAIRNEQFF.

The V call is TRBV12-3 or TRBV12-4, the J call TRBJ2-5; 8 bases fit TRBD1. Trimming at V came to 4 bases and at J to 3 bases, leaving 10 bases not matched to a gene. This CDR3 is 16 amino acids long. CDR3 in DNA: TGTGCCAGCAGTTCCTCCTCCGGGACAGGAGAAGAGACCCAGTACTTC. As protein: CASSSSSGTGEETQYF.

The chain recombines TRBV7-9 with TRBJ2-4; D is possibly TRBD1 or TRBD2 (6 bases each). The germline V gene has CDR1 SEHNR and CDR2 FQNEAQ (reference sequence). CDR3 size: 16 residues. V was trimmed by 5 bases and J by 1 base, leaving 15 bases between them. CDR3 nucleotides: TGTGCCAGCAGCCTAAGGGGGGAAGCGGCCAAAAACATTCAGTACTTC. It codes for CASSLRGEAAKNIQYF.

This clonotype appeared a few times. Here the CDR3 omits its conserved ending phenylalanine or tryptophan, so a read error is the likely source. The V and J genes are TRBV20-1 and TRBJ1-1, with D possibly matching TRBD1 (5 bases). CDR1 is DFQATT, CDR2 SNEGSKA, per germline (reference sequence). There are 12 residues in the CDR3. V was pared by 6 bases and J by 1 base, with 9 bases between. CDR3 protein: CSAFDRNTEAFS. CDR3 sequence (DNA): TGCAGTGCATTTGACAGGAACACTGAAGCTTTCTCT.